This T cell receptor (beta chain) was found in a study of T-cell reconstitution after alpha-beta-depleted transplantation in children. Unique molecular identifiers were used to barcode this TCRbeta library. Using its own MiXCR run on the PCR reads, TCRdb lists one record per CDR3 protein. Of fewer than 550,000 distinct CDR3 sequences listed, around 15% are singletons. Points from the study as a whole: Roughly two months post-transplant, alpha-beta T cells reportedly originated from several hundred graft clones that had expanded. From newly produced T cells came most of the T-cell counts and diversity one year after transplant.

This clonotype has just a few counts. Its cognate antigen is unknown. Sequenced material: PBMCs, mostly from graft donor cells, taken 360 days after TCRalphabeta/CD19-depleted stem cell transplant. The clonotype was recovered from a boy younger than two who had a stem cell transplant for Wiskott-Aldrich syndrome, so the T cells may come from the graft donor.

The chain's CDR3 is CASRGLAGGNHEQFF. CDR3 nucleotide sequence: TGTGCCAGCAGGGGACTAGCGGGAGGTAACCATGAGCAGTTCTTC. The V gene is TRBV2, the J gene TRBJ2-1; 15 bases fit TRBD2. This CDR3 has 15 amino acids. Germline assignment: CDR1 SNHLY and CDR2 FYNNEI. V shed 6 bases and J 8 bases; nucleotides not matched to a gene: 5.